The T cell receptor (beta chain) under discussion was sequenced for a study of OX40 agonist ivuxolimab in advanced cancers. In the study overall: Patients in the trial were receiving intravenous ivuxolimab every 2 weeks, at doses of 0.01 to 10 mg/kg. Past anti-PD-1, anti-PD-L1 or anti-CTLA-4 therapy was accepted, and 35% to 45% had received some.

The CDR3 is 13 residues long. CDR1 and CDR2 (germline): MNHNY, SVGAGI (reference sequence). V was cut by 0 bases and J by 3 bases, with 6 bases left in between. The protocol was immunoSEQ multiplex PCR, while the TCRdb copy is restricted to in-frame clones and leaves out a portion. The table has tens of thousands of clones, approximately 89% seen once. Study-wide points: In the 0.1-3.0 mg/kg groups, partial responders showed among the lowest expansion.

About this clone itself: What it binds is not known.

Sampling of blood occurred at baseline, cycle 4 day 1, and cycle 7 day 1. This sequence joins TRBV6-6 and TRBJ2-7; D perhaps matches TRBD2 (6 bases). The receptor was derived from an adult with an advanced solid tumor such as melanoma, head and neck, liver or kidney cancer. The specimen was CD4+ or CD8+ T cells sorted from blood, collected in a trial of the OX40 agonist ivuxolimab. CDR3 nucleotides: TGTGCCAGCAGTTACTCGGACTACTACGAGCAGTACTTC. The encoded protein is CASSYSDYYEQYF.